The T cell receptor (beta chain) described here comes from a study of blood T cell repertoires in COVID-19. Study summary: The origin of the acute and convalescent COVID-19 samples was the United States, Italy and Spain.

TCRdb's copy holds only in-frame clones and misses some; the assay was immunoSEQ multiplex PCR. The sample shows 100,000 or so clones, 65% to 90% of them seen only once. CDR3 length: 13 amino acids. V lost 6 bases and J lost 8; bases outside the gene matches: 6. Germline V lookup: CDR1 MRHNA, CDR2 SNTAGT. The receptor was derived from a woman between 45 and 60 years old who had recovered from COVID-19. The sample consisted of PBMCs or T cells enriched from blood (not recorded which). This chain joins TRBV6-4 and TRBJ2-1; TRBD2 matches 8 bases. The CDR3, as DNA: TGTGCCAGCAGCGGGGGGGCCTCGGATGAGCAGTTCTTC. This gives the protein CASSGGASDEQFF.